This T cell receptor (beta chain) was profiled in a study of T cells in Graves' hyperthyroidism and ophthalmopathy. Study-level information: Before any treatment, at initial diagnosis, peripheral blood was collected.

This clonotype came up many times. Its target is unknown. The investigators amplified TCR beta CDR3 regions from RNA transcripts. Primed by the HTBI set, a first-round RT-PCR was run on the TCR CDR3. TCRdb re-called the multiplex PCR reads with MiXCR, one entry per CDR3 protein. The sample lists around 420,000 distinct CDR3 sequences, approximately 14% seen once, with roughly an eighth in the top ten. Study-wide points: Model-based prediction identified ophthalmopathy a median approximately 6 months prior to its onset.

A lack of ophthalmopathy progression within 18 months defined stable Graves' hyperthyroidism. Orbital computed tomography and thyroid ultrasound, together with serum TRAb and thyroxine and clinical symptoms, were used for diagnoses. The clonotype comes from a woman aged 18 to 35 with Graves' hyperthyroidism. The sample consisted of blood.

CDR3 DNA sequence: TGCAGTGCTAGAGGGGGCTCTCTGCTGTTTTTT. This sequence encodes CSARGGSLLFF. The chain recombines TRBV20-1 with TRBJ2-2; the D gene is possibly TRBD1 (5 bases). This CDR3 is 11 amino acids long. Germline V gives CDR1 DFQATT, CDR2 SNEGSKA (reference sequence). Trimming shortened V by 1 base and J by 13 bases, and 10 bases separated the two germline ends.